Below, one T cell receptor beta chain is given with its context. This entry belongs to a study of blood T cell repertoires in COVID-19. Study as a whole: PBMCs, B-cell-depleted T cells, or T cells were the source of the cDNA or gDNA that made up the material.

Germline V gene data show CDR1 as MNHEY and CDR2 as SVGEGT. The CDR3 sequence is 13 residues long. Trimming took 4 bases from V and 4 from J, leaving 10 bases between them. As processed by the authors: How many nucleated cells were present was estimated from reference gene primer amplification. Clones were read by immunoSEQ multiplex PCR, and TCRdb kept only the in-frame ones, dropping some. The V and J calls and clone size are taken from that table; D and trimming were inferred from the DNA. This sample has tens of thousands of clones, with 84% found just once. The Seattle site enrolled patients during active infection and followed them longitudinally.

The chain has TRBV6-2 or TRBV6-3 and TRBJ1-2; TRBD1 might be the D (5 bases). Sample: peripheral blood. This TCR was recovered from an older man with COVID-19, enrolled during active disease. The CDR3 region is CASSFGAVYGYTF. The DNA of the CDR3 is TGTGCCAGCAGTTTTGGGGCAGTCTATGGCTACACCTTC.